A selection of T cell receptor beta chains follows, all from one sample in a study of shared clonotypes between healthy human individuals. Assay: immunoSEQ multiplex PCR; the TCRdb copy retains only in-frame clones and omits some. This repertoire shows around 550,000 clones, approximately 95% found once; its top ten account for about 0.11%. Specimen: naive CD8+ T cells sorted from blood. The receptors originated from a woman aged 25 to 45 in good health. CDR3s include the opening cysteine and the closing phenylalanine or tryptophan. D genes are given only for firm matches. Not all rows give a size; the values are once, few, many and, for expanded clones, a class.

j_gene	abundance	v_gene	d_gene	len	CDR3nt	CDR3aa
TRBJ2-1	once	TRBV5-1	TRBD2	19	TGCGCCAGCAGCTTGGCGGGACTAGCGGCTAAGGGGTCCTACAATGAGCAGTTCTTC	CASSLAGLAAKGSYNEQFF
TRBJ2-1	NA	TRBV6-6	NA	15	TGTGCCAGCAGTTACCAGCGGACTACCTACAATGAGCAGTTCTTC	CASSYQRTTYNEQFF
TRBJ1-5	NA	TRBV27	NA	18	TGTGCCAGCAGCACGGTACAGCTACCTCGGGGGAGCAATCAGCCCCAGCATTTT	CASSTVQLPRGSNQPQHF
TRBJ2-1	NA	TRBV27	NA	14	TGTGCCAGCAGTTTAGCGGGGTTTTACAATGAGCAGTTCTTC	CASSLAGFYNEQFF
TRBJ1-5	NA	TRBV7-8	NA	16	TGTGCCAGCAGCTTAGGGCTCGGGTGGGACGATCAGCCCCAGCATTTT	CASSLGLGWDDQPQHF
TRBJ1-5	NA	TRBV11-2	TRBD1	15	TGTGCCAGCAGCTACCGGGACAGCTTAAATCAGCCCCAGCATTTT	CASSYRDSLNQPQHF
TRBJ2-1	once	TRBV7-9	NA	11	TGTGCCAGCAGCACGGACGCCGAGCAGTTCTTC	CASSTDAEQFF
TRBJ2-1	NA	TRBV21-1	NA	19	TGTGCCAGCAGCGATACACCGGGACTGAAAATTCCCTCCTACAATGAGCAGTTCTTC	CASSDTPGLKIPSYNEQFF
TRBJ2-5	NA	TRBV7-9	NA	16	TGTGCCAGCAGCTATATCCGGGACTCAACACAAGAGACCCAGTACTTC	CASSYIRDSTQETQYF
TRBJ2-1	NA	TRBV5-4	NA	14	TGTGCCAGCAGCTTGGAAGGTGACGGGAATGAGCAGTTCTTC	CASSLEGDGNEQFF
TRBJ2-7	NA	TRBV30	NA	13	TGTGCCTGGAGCCCTAGGGGGGGCTACGAGCAGTACTTC	CAWSPRGGYEQYF
TRBJ2-7	NA	TRBV7-9	NA	15	TGTGCCAGCAGCTTATCACAGGGATCGACCTACGAGCAGTACTTC	CASSLSQGSTYEQYF
TRBJ2-7	NA	TRBV19	NA	14	TGTGCCAGTAGTATCGCCGGGTTCCCCTACGAGCAGTACTTC	CASSIAGFPYEQYF
TRBJ1-2	NA	TRBV27	NA	14	TGTGCCAGCAGAGAACAGGGCTCATCCTATGGCTACACCTTC	CASREQGSSYGYTF
TRBJ1-1	few	TRBV18	NA	13	TGTGCCAGCTCACCACCGCGCCACTATGAAGCTTTCTTT	CASSPPRHYEAFF
TRBJ2-7	NA	TRBV5-6	NA	15	TGTGCCAGCAGCGGGGGACCGAGCCCCCTCTACGAGCAGTACTTC	CASSGGPSPLYEQYF
TRBJ2-7	NA	TRBV27	TRBD1	15	TGTGCCAGCAGTTTATCGGGCCGACAGGGCTACGAGCAGTACTTC	CASSLSGRQGYEQYF
TRBJ2-4	NA	TRBV7-9	NA	16	TGTGCCAGCAGCCCCCCTAAGGGCTTAGCCAAAAACATTCAGTACTTC	CASSPPKGLAKNIQYF
TRBJ1-1	NA	TRBV4-1	NA	14	TGCGCCAGCAGCCAACGAGGGGAGTGGACTGAAGCTTTCTTT	CASSQRGEWTEAFF
TRBJ2-7	NA	TRBV5-1	TRBD2	19	TGCGCCAGCAGCCCCGGTATTCGGGGACTAATACCATCCTCCTACGAGCAGTACTTC	CASSPGIRGLIPSSYEQYF
TRBJ2-7	NA	TRBV19	NA	13	TGTGCCAGTAGTGACTCCGCCTCCTACGAGCAGTACTTC	CASSDSASYEQYF
TRBJ2-1	NA	TRBV7-9	NA	13	TGTGCCAGCAGCTTCGGGGTTTACAATGAGCAGTTCTTC	CASSFGVYNEQFF
TRBJ2-5	NA	TRBV5-4	TRBD2	13	TGTGCCCCTGAGGCGGGAGGCCCAGAGACCCAGTACTTC	CAPEAGGPETQYF
TRBJ2-1	NA	TRBV5-6	TRBD2	13	TGTGCCAGCAGCTCGACTAGCTCGAATGAGCAGTTCTTC	CASSSTSSNEQFF
TRBJ2-7	NA	TRBV11-2	TRBD2	15	TGTGCCAGCAGCGGGGGACTAGCGGCCTCCTACGAGCAGTACTTC	CASSGGLAASYEQYF
TRBJ2-1	NA	TRBV9	TRBD2	16	TGTGCCAGCAGCCGAGATAGCGGGGGAGACTACAATGAGCAGTTCTTC	CASSRDSGGDYNEQFF
TRBJ2-7	NA	TRBV29-1	NA	13	TGCAGCGGAGGTCAGGGCGGGACCTACGAGCAGTACTTC	CSGGQGGTYEQYF
TRBJ2-7	NA	TRBV27	NA	13	TGTGCCAGCAGTTCCCTGGATCTCTACGAGCAGTACTTC	CASSSLDLYEQYF
TRBJ1-1	once	TRBV7-9	NA	13	TGTGCCAGCAGCTTCGGGGGGGAGGCTGAAGCTTTCTTT	CASSFGGEAEAFF
TRBJ1-1	few	TRBV15	NA	13	TGTGCCACCAGCCAAGAGGTGGGCACTGAAGCTTTCTTT	CATSQEVGTEAFF
TRBJ2-4	NA	TRBV4-1	TRBD2	15	TGCGCCAGCAGCCAGACTAGCGGGAGTGGTCGTATTCAGTACTTC	CASSQTSGSGRIQYF
TRBJ2-1	NA	TRBV5-6	NA	15	TGTGCCAGCAGCTTGTCAGGGACTCGATACAATGAGCAGTTCTTC	CASSLSGTRYNEQFF
TRBJ1-5	NA	TRBV7-9	TRBD1	15	TGTGCCAGCAGCTCTGGGACAGGGGGCAATCAGCCCCAGCATTTT	CASSSGTGGNQPQHF
TRBJ2-1	NA	TRBV27	TRBD1	18	TGTGCCAGCAGTCCCGCCCCCCACCCCCCGACAGGGGACAATGAGCAGTTCTTC	CASSPAPHPPTGDNEQFF
TRBJ2-2	NA	TRBV9	TRBD2	15	TGTGCCAGCAGCGTAGCGAGCGGGACCACCGGGGAGCTGTTTTTT	CASSVASGTTGELFF
TRBJ1-4	once	TRBV15	NA	14	TGTGCCACCAGCAGAGTTGGCAGGGTAGAAAAACTGTTTTTT	CATSRVGRVEKLFF
TRBJ2-4	once	TRBV28	NA	15	TGTGCCAGCAGTTTGCCGGGGCTAGCCAAAAACATTCAGTACTTC	CASSLPGLAKNIQYF
TRBJ2-5	NA	TRBV7-8	NA	14	TGTGCCAGCAGCTTAAGGGACTACCAAGAGACCCAGTACTTC	CASSLRDYQETQYF
TRBJ2-3	NA	TRBV25-1	NA	13	TGTGCCAGCAGTGACCCCTATATAGATACGCAGTATTTT	CASSDPYIDTQYF
TRBJ1-1	NA	TRBV5-4	NA	14	TGTGCCAGCAGCTCTGTACAGGGAGGGACTGAAGCTTTCTTT	CASSSVQGGTEAFF
TRBJ1-2	NA	TRBV9	NA	15	TGTGCCAGCAGCGTAGAGGCAGCCGCTAACTATGGCTACACCTTC	CASSVEAAANYGYTF
TRBJ2-3	NA	TRBV28	TRBD1	18	TGTGCCAGCAGACCACAGGGGACCCGGGTGCCCCTAACAGATACGCAGTATTTT	CASRPQGTRVPLTDTQYF
TRBJ2-7	NA	TRBV10-2	TRBD1	19	TGCGCCAGCAGTGAGCAGGGACAGGGGGCTAGCGGGAGCTCCTACGAGCAGTACTTC	CASSEQGQGASGSSYEQYF
TRBJ2-5	once	TRBV2	TRBD1	15	TGTGCCAGCAGTGAAGGAGGGGGCGTATCTGGGACCCAGTACTTC	CASSEGGGVSGTQYF